Below, 8 T cell receptor beta chains from the same sample are listed, as sequenced in a study of response to subunit inactivated influenza vaccine. TCRdb reprocessed the RT-PCR reads with MiXCR, giving one entry per CDR3 protein. The sample includes fewer than 600,000 distinct CDR3 sequences, roughly 7.9% of them seen just once. The sample consisted of PBMCs from blood, taken approximately 25 months after vaccination. The receptors here all came from a man in his fifties or sixties who received an inactivated influenza vaccine.

For this clonotype: The DNA is omitted, as the CDR3 cannot be located on it reliably, and the CDR3 follows TCRdb's listing. The rearrangement joins TRBV20-1 to TRBJ2-2. Germline V gene sequence: CDR1 DFQATT, CDR2 SNEGSKA (reference sequence). The CDR3 numbers 15 amino acids, ends counted. The CDR3 reads CSASNDFRGTGELFF.

This clonotype was detected many times. The CDR3 DNA reads as TGTGCCATCAGTTGGGACAGGGTGGAATATAATTCACCCCTCCACTTT. This gives the protein CAISWDRVEYNSPLHF. The chain recombines TRBV10-3 with TRBJ1-6; 9 bases map to TRBD1. V trimming: 5 bases; J trimming: 4 bases; junction bases outside the gene matches: 6. This CDR3 comprises 16 residues. Germline CDR1 reads ENHRY; CDR2 reads SYGVKD.

In nucleotides, the CDR3 is TGCGCCAGCAGCTTGGCCCCGGGAAGCTTAACCGGGGAGCTGTTTTTT. This translates into CASSLAPGSLTGELFF. V usage is TRBV5-1 and J usage is TRBJ2-2, with D tentatively TRBD2 (5 bases). The CDR3 loop spans 16 amino acids. The germline V gene has CDR1 SGHRS and CDR2 YFSETQ. Trimming removed 0 bases from V and 5 bases from J, with 14 bases in between.

This clonotype appeared a few times. The chain links TRBV7-6 to TRBJ2-1; 10 bases agree with TRBD2. Germline CDR1 and CDR2: SGHVS and FNYEAQ. Trimming cost V 5 bases and J 5 bases; bases outside gene matches: 6. The CDR3 runs 15 residues. The chain's CDR3 is CASSPSGGVHNEQFF. Written as DNA, the CDR3 is TGTGCCAGCAGCCCCAGCGGGGGGGTGCACAATGAGCAGTTCTTC.

This chain links TRBV5-4 with TRBJ2-7; D unclear. Per germline, CDR1 SGHNT and CDR2 YYREEE (reference sequence). This CDR3 has 13 residues. Between the trimmed V and J ends, which lost 7 bases and 0 bases, there was a span of 11 bases. CDR3 coding DNA: TGTGCCAGCTCGTTTCCCAGCTCCTACGAGCAGTACTTC. Protein: CASSFPSSYEQYF.

The rearrangement joins TRBV18 to TRBJ2-5; 10 nucleotides match TRBD2. Germline lookup yields CDR1 KGHSH and CDR2 LQKENI. V lost 2 bases to trimming and J lost 4 bases; unmatched junction nucleotides: 16. The CDR3 totals 19 residues. CDR3 residues: CASSPGLSSGSLATETQYF. The CDR3 coding sequence is TGTGCCAGCTCACCAGGGCTATCTAGCGGGAGTTTGGCAACAGAGACCCAGTACTTC. Full variable domain (missing parts from reference TRBV18 and TRBJ2-5): NAGVMQNPRHLVRRRGQEARLRCSPMKGHSHVYWYRQLPEEGLKFMVYLQKENIIDESGMPKERFSAEFPKEGPSILRIQQVVRGDSAAYFCASSPGLSSGSLATETQYFGPGTRLLVL.

At least ten counts were recorded for this clonotype. V gene TRBV20-1 combines with J gene TRBJ2-3; 10 nucleotides match TRBD2. The CDR3 runs to 13 residues. The junction had 6 bases not matched to a gene; V was cut back by 3 bases and J by 9 bases. Germline assignment: CDR1 DFQATT and CDR2 SNEGSKA (reference sequence). In DNA form, the CDR3 reads TGCAGTGCTAGTAGGGCTAGCGGGGGAACGCAGTATTTT. Residues: CSASRASGGTQYF.

In this sample, this clonotype turned up a few times. The chain joins TRBV27 to TRBJ2-6; no clear D gene. Trimming left V 2 bases short and J 1 base short, with 3 bases between. Germline CDR1 reads MNHEY; CDR2 reads SMNVEV (reference sequence). This CDR3 contains 14 residues. CDR3 protein: CASSLKSGANVLTF. CDR3 DNA: TGTGCCAGCAGTTTAAAGTCTGGGGCCAACGTCCTGACTTTC. The variable domain in full, completed from reference TRBV27 and TRBJ2-6, reads EAQVTQNPRYLITVTGKKLTVTCSQNMNHEYMSWYRQDPGLGLRQIYYSMNVEVTDKGDVPEGYKVSRKEKRNFPLILESPSPNQTSLYFCASSLKSGANVLTFGAGSRLTVL.